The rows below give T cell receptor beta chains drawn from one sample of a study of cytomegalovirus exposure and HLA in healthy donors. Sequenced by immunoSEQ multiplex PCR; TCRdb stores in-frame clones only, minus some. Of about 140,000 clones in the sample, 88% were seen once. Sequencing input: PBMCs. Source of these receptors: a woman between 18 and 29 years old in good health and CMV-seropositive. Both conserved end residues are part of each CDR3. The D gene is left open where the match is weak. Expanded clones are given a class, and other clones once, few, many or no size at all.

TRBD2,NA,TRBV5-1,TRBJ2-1,CASSPPGAGGINEQFF,TGCGCCAGCAGCCCCCCCGGAGCGGGAGGAATCAATGAGCAGTTCTTC
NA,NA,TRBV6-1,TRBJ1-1,CASSSTGRTEAFF,TGTGCCAGCAGTTCCACAGGTCGGACTGAAGCTTTCTTT
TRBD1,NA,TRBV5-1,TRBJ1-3,CASSDQGDGNTIYF,TGCGCCAGCAGCGACCAGGGGGATGGAAACACCATATATTTT
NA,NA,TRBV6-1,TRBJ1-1,CASSEPWPGRGTNTEAFF,TGTGCCAGCAGTGAACCCTGGCCGGGGCGGGGCACAAACACTGAAGCTTTCTTT
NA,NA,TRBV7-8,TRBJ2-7,CASSLAPGEIGYEQYF,TGTGCCAGCAGCTTAGCTCCGGGGGAGATAGGCTACGAGCAGTACTTC
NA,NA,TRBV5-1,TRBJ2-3,CASSPRHGDTQYF,TGCGCCAGCAGCCCACGACACGGAGATACGCAGTATTTT
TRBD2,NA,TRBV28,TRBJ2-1,CASRNSGGAYEQFF,TGTGCCAGCAGAAATAGCGGGGGGGCCTATGAGCAGTTCTTC
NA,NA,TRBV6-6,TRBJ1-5,CASSGLGNQPQHF,TGTGCCAGCAGTGGGCTGGGCAATCAGCCCCAGCATTTT
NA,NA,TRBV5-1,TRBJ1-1,CASSFRASRDWNTEAFF,TGCGCCAGCAGCTTTCGGGCCAGCAGGGACTGGAACACTGAAGCTTTCTTT
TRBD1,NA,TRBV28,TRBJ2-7,CASIRDRTSYEQYF,TGTGCCAGCATCCGGGACAGGACCTCCTACGAGCAGTACTTC
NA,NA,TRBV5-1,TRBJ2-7,CASSPSRGSYEQYF,TGCGCCAGCAGCCCCTCCAGGGGAAGTTACGAGCAGTACTTC
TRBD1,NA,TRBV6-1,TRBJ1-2,CASSELTGTGTF,TGTGCCAGCAGTGAACTCACCGGGACAGGGACCTTC
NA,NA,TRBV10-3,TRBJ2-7,CAISESMSVRSSYEQYF,TGTGCCATCAGTGAGTCGATGTCAGTTCGGAGCTCCTACGAGCAGTACTTC
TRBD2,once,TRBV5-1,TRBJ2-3,CASSFYGGSTDTQYF,TGCGCCAGCAGCTTTTACGGGGGGAGCACAGATACGCAGTATTTT
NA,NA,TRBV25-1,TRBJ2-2,CASSESGGPGELFF,TGTGCCAGCAGTGAATCCGGTGGTCCCGGGGAGCTGTTTTTT
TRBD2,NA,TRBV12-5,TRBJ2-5,CASGSGLEETQYF,TGTGCTAGTGGTTCGGGACTAGAGGAGACCCAGTACTTC
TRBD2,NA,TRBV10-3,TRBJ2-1,CAISGTSGYNEQFF,TGTGCCATCAGCGGGACTAGCGGTTACAATGAGCAGTTCTTC
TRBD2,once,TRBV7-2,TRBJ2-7,CASSYRLAGGPSSSYEQYF,TGTGCCAGCAGCTATCGACTAGCGGGGGGACCTTCGTCCTCCTACGAGCAGTACTTC
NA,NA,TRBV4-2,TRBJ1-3,CASSHNPSDSSGNTIYF,TGTGCCAGCAGCCATAACCCCTCGGACAGCTCTGGAAACACCATATATTTT
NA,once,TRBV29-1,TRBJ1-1,CSVVRAGDGTEAFF,TGCAGCGTTGTAAGGGCGGGGGACGGGACTGAAGCTTTCTTT
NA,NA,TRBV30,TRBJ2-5,CAWSVLSPVRETQYF,TGTGCCTGGAGTGTCCTTTCCCCTGTCCGAGAGACCCAGTACTTC
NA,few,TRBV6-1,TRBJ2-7,CASSGDPGAYEQYF,TGTGCCAGCAGTGGGGACCCGGGAGCCTACGAGCAGTACTTC
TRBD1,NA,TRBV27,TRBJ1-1,CASRINRGLGEAFF,TGTGCCAGCAGAATCAACAGGGGGCTCGGTGAAGCTTTCTTT